Listed below are T cell receptor beta chains from one sample, sequenced in a study of T-cell reconstitution after alpha-beta-depleted transplantation in children. TCRdb used MiXCR to reprocess the PCR reads, holding one entry per CDR3 protein. The sample has some 300,000 distinct CDR3 sequences; 10% are singletons. Here the sequenced sample was PBMCs, taken before TCRalphabeta/CD19-depleted stem cell transplant. The receptors stem from a boy younger than two with acute myeloid leukemia, due to receive a stem cell transplant. Each CDR3 is given with its conserved first and last residue. The order of the fields is CDR3 length, clone size, D gene, J gene, V gene, CDR3 DNA, CDR3 protein. D genes are given only for firm matches. Not all rows give a size; the values are once, few, many and, for expanded clones, a class.

length: 12; size: many; D: -; J: TRBJ2-7; V: TRBV25-1; DNA: TGTGCCAGCAGTGACCTAGGGGGCGAGCAGTACTTC; CDR3: CASSDLGGEQYF
length: 16; size: -; D: -; J: TRBJ2-1; V: TRBV6-5; DNA: TGTGCCAGCAGTTACCGTCCAGGAAGCTCCTACAATGAGCAGTTCTTC; CDR3: CASSYRPGSSYNEQFF
length: 17; size: -; D: -; J: TRBJ1-6; V: TRBV10-3; DNA: TGTGCCATCAGTGATTGGACGTTGAGCTCCTATAATTCACCCCTCCACTTT; CDR3: CAISDWTLSSYNSPLHF
length: 14; size: few; D: TRBD1; J: TRBJ2-1; V: TRBV28; DNA: TGTGCCAGCAGTTCCGGGACAGGGGTCAATGAGCAGTTCTTC; CDR3: CASSSGTGVNEQFF
length: 15; size: few; D: -; J: TRBJ2-6; V: TRBV30; DNA: TGTGCCTGGAGAAGCAAGGGTACTGGGGCCAACGTCCTGACTTTC; CDR3: CAWRSKGTGANVLTF
length: 17; size: few; D: -; J: TRBJ2-4; V: TRBV29-1; DNA: TGCAGCGTTGCCGCGTTTGGGCCCTTGGAAGCCAAAAACATTCAGTACTTC; CDR3: CSVAAFGPLEAKNIQYF
length: 13; size: many; D: TRBD1; J: TRBJ2-7; V: TRBV29-1; DNA: TGCAGCGTTGAGTCGACAGGGGGCTACGAGCAGTACTTC; CDR3: CSVESTGGYEQYF
length: 14; size: many; D: -; J: TRBJ2-3; V: TRBV28; DNA: TGTGCCAGCAGTTTCGGGGCTAGCACAGATACGCAGTATTTT; CDR3: CASSFGASTDTQYF
length: 15; size: many; D: -; J: TRBJ1-5; V: TRBV5-1; DNA: TGCGCCAGCAGCCTAATCGCAGGGGTCAATCAGCCCCAGCATTTT; CDR3: CASSLIAGVNQPQHF
length: 13; size: many; D: -; J: TRBJ1-1; V: TRBV28; DNA: TGTGCCAGCAGTTTTTTGGGGGACACTGAAGCTTTCTTT; CDR3: CASSFLGDTEAFF
length: 15; size: many; D: TRBD1; J: TRBJ2-5; V: TRBV7-2; DNA: TGTGCCAGCAGCTTGGGGACAGGATACCAAGAGACCCAGTACTTT; CDR3: CASSLGTGYQETQYF
length: 15; size: -; D: -; J: TRBJ2-3; V: TRBV28; DNA: TGTGCCAGCACCCACCATAATGGGGGCACAGATACGCAGTATTTT; CDR3: CASTHHNGGTDTQYF
length: 13; size: many; D: TRBD1; J: TRBJ2-7; V: TRBV7-3; DNA: TGTGCCAGCACTCCGGGACAGGGATACGAGCAGTACTTC; CDR3: CASTPGQGYEQYF
length: 14; size: many; D: TRBD2; J: TRBJ2-7; V: TRBV6-5; DNA: TGTGCCAGCAGTTACGTGACTAGCTCCGGCGAGCAGTACTTC; CDR3: CASSYVTSSGEQYF
length: 17; size: -; D: TRBD2; J: TRBJ2-1; V: TRBV5-4; DNA: TGTGCCAGCAGCTCGGTACTAGCGGGGGGGCCCTACAATGAGCAGTTCTTC; CDR3: CASSSVLAGGPYNEQFF
length: 15; size: many; D: -; J: TRBJ2-7; V: TRBV6-1; DNA: TGTGCCAGCAGTCCCACTCCCTCGGGCACCTACGAGCAGTACTTC; CDR3: CASSPTPSGTYEQYF
length: 18; size: many; D: -; J: TRBJ1-1; V: TRBV6-5; DNA: TGTGCCAGCAGTTACAAGCGAGCCCCGGACAGATGGGACACTGAAGCTTTTTTT; CDR3: CASSYKRAPDRWDTEAFF
length: 15; size: many; D: -; J: TRBJ1-1; V: TRBV10-2; DNA: TGCGCCAGCATCCATATCAGGGAAGGCAACACTGAAGCTTTCTTT; CDR3: CASIHIREGNTEAFF
length: 14; size: few; D: TRBD1; J: TRBJ2-7; V: TRBV18; DNA: TGTGCCAGCTCACCACGGACAGGGGAGGGCGAGCAGTACTTC; CDR3: CASSPRTGEGEQYF
length: 15; size: few; D: TRBD1; J: TRBJ2-3; V: TRBV18; DNA: TGTGCCAGCTCACCCGGACAGGGTAAGGCAGATACGCAGTATTTT; CDR3: CASSPGQGKADTQYF
length: 15; size: many; D: TRBD2; J: TRBJ2-7; V: TRBV15; DNA: TGTGCCACCAGCAGCAGCGGGAGAGGTATTAAGGAGCAGTACTTC; CDR3: CATSSSGRGIKEQYF
length: 14; size: few; D: TRBD2; J: TRBJ2-7; V: TRBV4-1; DNA: TGCGCCAGCAGCCACCGAGCGGGGGTAGACGAGCAGTACTTC; CDR3: CASSHRAGVDEQYF
length: 14; size: few; D: TRBD1; J: TRBJ1-2; V: TRBV10-3; DNA: TGTGCCAGCAGTCGGCAGGGGGGTAACTATGGCTACACCTTC; CDR3: CASSRQGGNYGYTF
length: 15; size: many; D: TRBD1; J: TRBJ1-6; V: TRBV7-8; DNA: TGTGCCAGCAGCTTACGGGACAGGGAGAATTCACCCCTCCACTTT; CDR3: CASSLRDRENSPLHF
length: 17; size: few; D: -; J: TRBJ2-7; V: TRBV6-1; DNA: TGTGCCAGCAGTGGGGAACCCCCCGGGACGGACTCCTACGAGCAGTACTTC; CDR3: CASSGEPPGTDSYEQYF
length: 15; size: many; D: -; J: TRBJ2-6; V: TRBV18; DNA: TGTGCCAGCTCACAATACGGTGCTGGGGCCAACGTCCTGACTTTC; CDR3: CASSQYGAGANVLTF
length: 14; size: few; D: TRBD1; J: TRBJ1-5; V: TRBV27; DNA: TGTGCCAGCAGTTGGGGGACAGACAATCAGCCCCAGCATTTT; CDR3: CASSWGTDNQPQHF
length: 14; size: -; D: -; J: TRBJ2-6; V: TRBV20-1; DNA: TGCTGTGCTCTTCTTTCTTCTGGGGCCAACGTCCTGACTTTC; CDR3: CCALLSSGANVLTF
length: 13; size: -; D: -; J: TRBJ1-1; V: TRBV5-1; DNA: TGCGCCAGCAGCTTGGTGGACAATGAGGAAGCTTTCTTT; CDR3: CASSLVDNEEAFF